This T cell receptor (beta chain) appears in the sequencing data of a study of response to subunit inactivated influenza vaccine. Germline V gene data show CDR1 as MNHNS and CDR2 as SASEGT. Trimming left V 0 bases short and J 4 bases short, with 10 bases between. There are 15 residues in the CDR3. TCRdb analysed the RT-PCR reads with MiXCR anew, one entry per CDR3 protein. The sample lists a few hundred thousand distinct CDR3 sequences; approximately 6.9% were seen once. Study-wide results and limits: A suggestion made by the authors is that each seasonal influenza vaccination recruits few new T cells.

This clonotype occurred a few times. Its antigen is not identified. The chain has TRBV6-1 and TRBJ2-1; D is unclear. The sample here was PBMCs from blood, taken around 25 months after vaccination. The sequence was obtained from a man between 50 and 69 years old who received an inactivated influenza vaccine. The CDR3 sequence is CASSEALVVYNEQFF. CDR3 bases: TGTGCCAGCAGTGAAGCGCTAGTCGTGTACAATGAGCAGTTCTTC.